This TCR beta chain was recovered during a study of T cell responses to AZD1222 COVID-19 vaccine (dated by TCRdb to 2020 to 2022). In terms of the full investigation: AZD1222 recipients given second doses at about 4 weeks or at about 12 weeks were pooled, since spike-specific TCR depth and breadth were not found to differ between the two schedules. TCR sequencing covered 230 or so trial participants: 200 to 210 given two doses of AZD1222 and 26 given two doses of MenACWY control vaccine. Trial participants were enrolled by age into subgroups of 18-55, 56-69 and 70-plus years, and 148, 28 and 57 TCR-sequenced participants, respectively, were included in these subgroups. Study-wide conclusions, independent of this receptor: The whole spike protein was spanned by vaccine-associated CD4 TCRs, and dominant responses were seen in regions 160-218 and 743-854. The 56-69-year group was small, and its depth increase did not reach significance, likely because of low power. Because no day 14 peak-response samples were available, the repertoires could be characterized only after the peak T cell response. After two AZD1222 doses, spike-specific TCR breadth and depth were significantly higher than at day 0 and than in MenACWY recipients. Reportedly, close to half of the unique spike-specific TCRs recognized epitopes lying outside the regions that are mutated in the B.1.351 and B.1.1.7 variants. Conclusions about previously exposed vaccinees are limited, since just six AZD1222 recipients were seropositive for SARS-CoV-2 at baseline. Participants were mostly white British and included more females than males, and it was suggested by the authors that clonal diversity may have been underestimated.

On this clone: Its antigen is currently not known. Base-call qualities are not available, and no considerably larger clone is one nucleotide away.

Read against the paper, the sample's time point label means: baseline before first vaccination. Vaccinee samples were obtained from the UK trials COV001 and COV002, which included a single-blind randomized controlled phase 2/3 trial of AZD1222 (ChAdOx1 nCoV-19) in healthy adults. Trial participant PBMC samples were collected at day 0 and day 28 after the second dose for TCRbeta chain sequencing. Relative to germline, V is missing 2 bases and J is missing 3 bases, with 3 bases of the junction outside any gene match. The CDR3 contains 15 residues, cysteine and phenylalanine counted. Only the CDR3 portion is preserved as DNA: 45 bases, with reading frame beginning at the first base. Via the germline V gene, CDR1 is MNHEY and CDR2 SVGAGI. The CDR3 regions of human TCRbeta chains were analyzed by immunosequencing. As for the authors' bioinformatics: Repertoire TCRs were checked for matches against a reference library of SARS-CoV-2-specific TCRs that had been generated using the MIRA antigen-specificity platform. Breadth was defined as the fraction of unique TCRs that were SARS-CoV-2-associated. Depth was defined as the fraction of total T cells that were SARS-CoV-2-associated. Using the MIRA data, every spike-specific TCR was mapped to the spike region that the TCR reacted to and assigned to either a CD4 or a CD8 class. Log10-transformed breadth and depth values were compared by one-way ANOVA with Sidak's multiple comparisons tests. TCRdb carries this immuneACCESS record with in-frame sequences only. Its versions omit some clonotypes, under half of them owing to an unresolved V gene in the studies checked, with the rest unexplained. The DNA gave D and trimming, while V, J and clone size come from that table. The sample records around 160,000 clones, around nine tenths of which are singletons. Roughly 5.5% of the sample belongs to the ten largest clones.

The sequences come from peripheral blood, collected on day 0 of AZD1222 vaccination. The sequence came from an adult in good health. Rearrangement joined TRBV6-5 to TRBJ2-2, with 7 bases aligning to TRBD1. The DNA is TGTGCCAGCAGTTACAACAGGGGAGACACCGGGGAGCTGTTTTTT. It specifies CASSYNRGDTGELFF.